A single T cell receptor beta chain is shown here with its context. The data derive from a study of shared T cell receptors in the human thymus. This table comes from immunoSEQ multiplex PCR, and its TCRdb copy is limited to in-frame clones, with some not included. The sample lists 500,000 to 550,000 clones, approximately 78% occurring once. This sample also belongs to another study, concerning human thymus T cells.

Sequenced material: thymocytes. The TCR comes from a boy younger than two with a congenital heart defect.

CDR3 protein: CASSLIGAYEQYF. CDR3 bases: TGTGCCAGCAGTCTCATAGGGGCCTACGAGCAGTACTTC. The chain links TRBV28 to TRBJ2-7, with D possibly being TRBD1 (5 bases). V lost 5 bases and J lost 2, with 10 bases in between. The CDR3 contains 13 residues. CDR1 MDHEN and CDR2 SYDVKM come from the germline V gene. Full variable domain (outside the CDR3, taken from reference TRBV28 and TRBJ2-7): DVKVTQSSRYLVKRTGEKVFLECVQDMDHENMFWYRQDPGLGLRLIYFSYDVKMKEKGDIPEGYSVSREKKERFSLILESASTNQTSMYLCASSLIGAYEQYFGPGTRLTVT.